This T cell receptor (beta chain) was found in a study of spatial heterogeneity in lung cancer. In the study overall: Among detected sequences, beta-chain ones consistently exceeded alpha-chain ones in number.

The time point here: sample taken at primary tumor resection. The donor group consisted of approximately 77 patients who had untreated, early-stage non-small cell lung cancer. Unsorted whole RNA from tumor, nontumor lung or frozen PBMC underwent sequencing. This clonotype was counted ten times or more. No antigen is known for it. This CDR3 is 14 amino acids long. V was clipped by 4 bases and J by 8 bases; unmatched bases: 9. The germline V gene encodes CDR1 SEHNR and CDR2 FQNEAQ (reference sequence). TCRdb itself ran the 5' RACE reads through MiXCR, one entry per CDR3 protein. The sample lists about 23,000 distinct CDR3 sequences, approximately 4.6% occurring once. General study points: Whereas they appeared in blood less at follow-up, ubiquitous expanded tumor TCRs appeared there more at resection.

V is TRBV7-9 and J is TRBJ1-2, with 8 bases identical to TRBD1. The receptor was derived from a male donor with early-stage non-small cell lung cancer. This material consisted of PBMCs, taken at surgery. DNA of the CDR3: TGTGCCAGCAGCTACTTGGCAGGGGGCGCGGGCTACACCTTC. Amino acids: CASSYLAGGAGYTF.